The sequence of this T cell receptor (beta chain) was determined in a study of tumor-infiltrating lymphocytes in primary liver carcinoma. A primer matching the constant region was used to make TCR beta cDNA from 500 to 650 ng of total RNA. Researchers made the TCR beta libraries by running three nested multiplex PCR rounds with slightly modified ARM-PCR. The first two PCR rounds used TRBV1-TRBV30 primers with a Cbeta primer, nine to ten cycles each. Each CDR3 protein gets one entry after TCRdb re-called the multiplex PCR reads with MiXCR. The sample has under 85,000 distinct CDR3 sequences; over 60% are singletons. Regarding this clonotype: At one end the junction does not follow the germline gene, possibly because of a read error.

Co-extraction yielded RNA and DNA from about 20-30 mg of unsorted bulk tissue. Germline assignment: CDR1 SGHNT and CDR2 YENEEA. The CDR3 runs to 19 residues. This receptor was identified in a man aged 35 to 55 with primary liver carcinoma and hepatitis B virus infection. The sample was liver tumor tissue from sampling region 1. Regarding subset: tumor region T1, superior pole. This chain connects TRBV11-3 to TRBJ2-1; 9 nucleotides line up with TRBD2. CDR3 region: CASRLDQREAFSSYNEQLF. CDR3 bases: TGTGCCAGCCGCTTAGATCAGCGGGAGGCCTTCAGCTCCTACAATGAGCAGTTATTC.